A selection of T cell receptor beta chains follows, all from one sample in a study of OX40 agonist ivuxolimab in advanced cancers. Sequenced by immunoSEQ multiplex PCR; TCRdb stores in-frame clones only, minus some. Of roughly 38,000 clones in the sample, just under 85% were seen once. Specimen: CD4+ or CD8+ T cells sorted from blood, collected in a trial of the OX40 agonist ivuxolimab. The receptors stem from an adult with an advanced solid tumor such as melanoma, head and neck, liver or kidney cancer. Each CDR3 is given with its conserved first and last residue. D genes are given only for firm matches. Size is omitted from some rows. Given values are once, few, many or a class for expanded clones.

abundance: NA
d_gene: NA
j_gene: TRBJ1-2
v_gene: TRBV11-2
CDR3nt: TGTGCCACCCGAAAACCACGGACGGTCTATGGCTACACCTTC
CDR3aa: CATRKPRTVYGYTF

abundance: NA
d_gene: NA
j_gene: TRBJ1-4
v_gene: TRBV7-9
CDR3nt: TGTGCCAGCAGCTTGGGGACCAGTGAAAAACTGTTTTTT
CDR3aa: CASSLGTSEKLFF

abundance: NA
d_gene: TRBD2
j_gene: TRBJ2-5
v_gene: TRBV30
CDR3nt: TGTGCCTGGACTCCGGGACTAGCGGGAGGGCGGGAGACCCAGTACTTC
CDR3aa: CAWTPGLAGGRETQYF

abundance: NA
d_gene: NA
j_gene: TRBJ1-3
v_gene: TRBV6-1
CDR3nt: TGTGCCACCGGGACGATAGGAAACACCATATATTTT
CDR3aa: CATGTIGNTIYF

abundance: NA
d_gene: TRBD2
j_gene: TRBJ2-7
v_gene: TRBV19
CDR3nt: TGTGCCAGTAGTACCCCGACTAGCGCGATTTACGAGCAGTACTTC
CDR3aa: CASSTPTSAIYEQYF

abundance: NA
d_gene: NA
j_gene: TRBJ2-7
v_gene: TRBV11-3
CDR3nt: TGTGCCAGCAGCTTAGTCGGCCGTCCCTACGAGCAGTACTTC
CDR3aa: CASSLVGRPYEQYF

abundance: NA
d_gene: TRBD2
j_gene: TRBJ2-1
v_gene: TRBV11-2
CDR3nt: TGTGCCAGCAGCTCCTCTAGCGGGGGCAATGAGCAGTTCTTC
CDR3aa: CASSSSSGGNEQFF

abundance: NA
d_gene: TRBD1
j_gene: TRBJ1-2
v_gene: TRBV19
CDR3nt: TGTGCCAGTACCACGGACAGGGTATTGTCATATGGCTACACCTTC
CDR3aa: CASTTDRVLSYGYTF

abundance: NA
d_gene: NA
j_gene: TRBJ2-4
v_gene: TRBV30
CDR3nt: TGTGCCTGGAGTGTGGTAGCGGTGGCCAAAAACATTCAGTACTTC
CDR3aa: CAWSVVAVAKNIQYF

abundance: NA
d_gene: TRBD2
j_gene: TRBJ2-3
v_gene: TRBV28
CDR3nt: TGTGCCAGCAGTCCGTGGACTAGCGGCCGAGAGACAGATACGCAGTATTTT
CDR3aa: CASSPWTSGRETDTQYF

abundance: NA
d_gene: TRBD2
j_gene: TRBJ2-7
v_gene: TRBV19
CDR3nt: TGTGCCAGTAGTATGACCGCGGGAGGGCTGAGCGAGCAGTACTTC
CDR3aa: CASSMTAGGLSEQYF

abundance: NA
d_gene: TRBD1
j_gene: TRBJ2-7
v_gene: TRBV2
CDR3nt: TGTGCCAGCAGAGCGACAGGGGTGATGTACGAGCAGTACTTC
CDR3aa: CASRATGVMYEQYF

abundance: NA
d_gene: NA
j_gene: TRBJ2-3
v_gene: TRBV14
CDR3nt: TGTGCCAGCAGCCTCCGGCGAGGGAGGAGCACAGATACGCAGTATTTT
CDR3aa: CASSLRRGRSTDTQYF

abundance: NA
d_gene: NA
j_gene: TRBJ1-1
v_gene: TRBV30
CDR3nt: TGTGCCTGGAGTCGAGGACAGATATTTCCTGAAGCTTTCTTT
CDR3aa: CAWSRGQIFPEAFF

abundance: NA
d_gene: NA
j_gene: TRBJ1-4
v_gene: TRBV25-1
CDR3nt: TGTGCCAGCAGGGGCAGGTTGAGTAACGAAAAACTGTTTTTT
CDR3aa: CASRGRLSNEKLFF

abundance: NA
d_gene: NA
j_gene: TRBJ1-2
v_gene: TRBV11-1
CDR3nt: TGTGCCAGCAGCCGGGACACCCTAAACTATGGCTACACCTTC
CDR3aa: CASSRDTLNYGYTF

abundance: NA
d_gene: NA
j_gene: TRBJ2-2
v_gene: TRBV6-1
CDR3nt: TGTGCCAGCAGGCTTCAGGAACTAGGCACCGGGGAGCTGTTTTTT
CDR3aa: CASRLQELGTGELFF

abundance: NA
d_gene: NA
j_gene: TRBJ2-7
v_gene: TRBV4-3
CDR3nt: TGCGCCAGCAGCCAAGGGACGCAGTACGAGCAGTACTTC
CDR3aa: CASSQGTQYEQYF

abundance: NA
d_gene: NA
j_gene: TRBJ1-2
v_gene: TRBV29-1
CDR3nt: TGCAGCGTTGAAAGGTCCAGCCATGGCTACACCTTC
CDR3aa: CSVERSSHGYTF

abundance: once
d_gene: NA
j_gene: TRBJ2-7
v_gene: TRBV7-2
CDR3nt: TGTGCCAGCAGCGAGAACAGGGTTGGCGAGCAGTACTTC
CDR3aa: CASSENRVGEQYF

abundance: few
d_gene: NA
j_gene: TRBJ1-1
v_gene: TRBV10-3
CDR3nt: TGTGCCATCCAGGGGCAGGGCACTGAAGCTTTCTTT
CDR3aa: CAIQGQGTEAFF

abundance: medium-sized
d_gene: NA
j_gene: TRBJ2-5
v_gene: TRBV29-1
CDR3nt: TGCAGCGCGGCACAGACCCAAGAGACCCAGTACTTC
CDR3aa: CSAAQTQETQYF

abundance: NA
d_gene: TRBD1
j_gene: TRBJ1-1
v_gene: TRBV4-1
CDR3nt: TGCGCCAGCAGCCGCTCCGGGACAGTTAACACTGAAGCTTTCTTT
CDR3aa: CASSRSGTVNTEAFF

abundance: NA
d_gene: TRBD1
j_gene: TRBJ1-2
v_gene: TRBV7-8
CDR3nt: TGTGCCAGCAGCCAGGGACAGAACTATGGCTACACCTTC
CDR3aa: CASSQGQNYGYTF

abundance: NA
d_gene: TRBD2
j_gene: TRBJ2-7
v_gene: TRBV4-2
CDR3nt: TGTGCCAGCAGCCAAGATAATCCCGTGGGGCGGGAGGTGTACTTC
CDR3aa: CASSQDNPVGREVYF

abundance: NA
d_gene: TRBD1
j_gene: TRBJ1-3
v_gene: TRBV5-6
CDR3nt: TGTGCCAGCAGCTACAGGGGGCCCAGCTCTGGAAACACCATATATTTT
CDR3aa: CASSYRGPSSGNTIYF

abundance: NA
d_gene: NA
j_gene: TRBJ2-4
v_gene: TRBV18
CDR3nt: TGTGCCAGCTCACCACCAGGGTCCTACGCCAAAAACATTCAGTACTTC
CDR3aa: CASSPPGSYAKNIQYF

abundance: NA
d_gene: NA
j_gene: TRBJ1-5
v_gene: TRBV28
CDR3nt: TGTGCCAGCAGCCCCTCTCTGGGACGCAATCAGCCCCAGCATTTT
CDR3aa: CASSPSLGRNQPQHF

abundance: NA
d_gene: TRBD1
j_gene: TRBJ2-6
v_gene: TRBV19
CDR3nt: TGTGCCAGTAGTCAGACAGGGGGCTGGGATGGGGCCAACGTCCTGACTTTC
CDR3aa: CASSQTGGWDGANVLTF

abundance: NA
d_gene: TRBD2
j_gene: TRBJ2-1
v_gene: TRBV7-8
CDR3nt: TGTGCCAGCAGCTCCTGGCGTTCTGGGAGGGGAGAGCAGTTCTTC
CDR3aa: CASSSWRSGRGEQFF

abundance: NA
d_gene: TRBD2
j_gene: TRBJ2-5
v_gene: TRBV19
CDR3nt: TGTGCCAGTAGTATAACGGCTAGCGGCCAAGAGACCCAGTACTTC
CDR3aa: CASSITASGQETQYF

abundance: once
d_gene: TRBD1
j_gene: TRBJ2-6
v_gene: TRBV28
CDR3nt: TGTGCCAGCACGACGACAGGGGGTAGCTCTGGGGCCAACGTCCTGACTTTC
CDR3aa: CASTTTGGSSGANVLTF

abundance: NA
d_gene: NA
j_gene: TRBJ2-7
v_gene: TRBV11-1
CDR3nt: TGTGCCAGCAGCTTCGAACCCTACGCGCAGTACTTC
CDR3aa: CASSFEPYAQYF

abundance: NA
d_gene: NA
j_gene: TRBJ2-7
v_gene: TRBV11-2
CDR3nt: TGTGCCAGCAGCTTAGTTTCGGACTTCGCCTACGAGCAGTACTTC
CDR3aa: CASSLVSDFAYEQYF

abundance: NA
d_gene: TRBD2
j_gene: TRBJ2-1
v_gene: TRBV11-2
CDR3nt: TGTGCCAGCAGCCCCCCCTGGGGTAGCGGGAGGGCGCGGAATGAGCAGTTCTTC
CDR3aa: CASSPPWGSGRARNEQFF

abundance: NA
d_gene: NA
j_gene: TRBJ1-4
v_gene: TRBV12-1
CDR3nt: TGTGCCAGCAGCTTTCGGGACAGGGGGCTGTTTAGGGAAAAACTGTTTTTT
CDR3aa: CASSFRDRGLFREKLFF

abundance: NA
d_gene: TRBD1
j_gene: TRBJ1-2
v_gene: TRBV7-9
CDR3nt: TGTGCCAGCCACTCCACACAGGGGCCCAAGATCTATGGCTACACCTTC
CDR3aa: CASHSTQGPKIYGYTF

abundance: NA
d_gene: TRBD1
j_gene: TRBJ1-1
v_gene: TRBV2
CDR3nt: TGTGCCAGCAGTGAACCCGGACAGGCGAACACTGAAGCTTTCTTT
CDR3aa: CASSEPGQANTEAFF

abundance: once
d_gene: NA
j_gene: TRBJ1-4
v_gene: TRBV7-2
CDR3nt: TGTGCCAGCAGTTGGACTATTAATGAAAAACTGTTTTTT
CDR3aa: CASSWTINEKLFF

abundance: NA
d_gene: TRBD2
j_gene: TRBJ2-5
v_gene: TRBV11-3
CDR3nt: TGTGCCAGCAGCCCCGGACTAGCGGGAAGAGAGACCCAGTACTTC
CDR3aa: CASSPGLAGRETQYF